The 14 T cell receptor beta chains in this list originate from one sample, sequenced in a study of T cells in Graves' hyperthyroidism and ophthalmopathy. The CDR3 regions of TCR beta were amplified from RNA transcripts. Carried out on the TCR CDR3, a first-round RT-PCR used the HTBI primer set. MiXCR, applied by TCRdb to the multiplex PCR reads, yields one record per CDR3 protein. The sample yields 550,000 to 600,000 distinct CDR3 sequences, roughly 50% seen once. Sequences were obtained from peripheral blood or thyroid tissue (not recorded which). These receptors were obtained from an adult woman with Graves' disease, either hyperthyroidism or ophthalmopathy (not recorded which).

The table lists this clonotype with a few counts. V usage is TRBV19 and J usage is TRBJ1-5, with D perhaps matching TRBD1 (6 bases). The V and J ends lost 3 bases and 0 bases respectively, with 18 bases between them. Per the germline V gene, CDR1 is LNHDA and CDR2 is SQIVND (reference sequence). The CDR3 has 18 residues. DNA of the CDR3: TGTGCCAGTAGTATCCCCCCAGGGGCCCCTTATAGCAATCAGCCCCAGCATTTT. Translation gives CASSIPPGAPYSNQPQHF.

The gene calls are TRBV4-1 and TRBJ2-7; D is unclear. V was cut by 7 bases and J by 0 bases, with 16 bases left in between. Germline assignment: CDR1 MGHRA and CDR2 YSYEKL. The CDR3 has 15 amino acids. In DNA, the CDR3 is TGCGCCAGCAACCCGCTAATTGGGCGCTCCTACGAGCAGTACTTC. This codes for CASNPLIGRSYEQYF.

This clonotype has just a few counts. The chain uses TRBV15 and TRBJ2-7; D uncertain. V shed 1 base and J shed 1 base, with 5 bases lying between them. From germline, CDR1 is LNHNV and CDR2 YYDKDF (reference sequence). The CDR3 is 13 residues long. This chain's CDR3 is CATSRVGSYEQYF. CDR3 bases: TGTGCCACCAGCAGAGTTGGTTCCTACGAGCAGTACTTC.

This clonotype showed up just a few times. The chain combines TRBV28 with TRBJ1-2, with D perhaps TRBD1 (5 bases). The CDR3 sequence is 14 residues long. The V end was cut by 6 bases, the J end by 5 bases, with 16 bases between. CDR1 and CDR2 from the germline V gene are MDHEN and SYDVKM. For the CDR3, the DNA is TGTGCCAGCAGGGGGGGACTTTGGGTTTATGGCTACACCTTC. This codes for CASRGGLWVYGYTF.

This clonotype was detected only once. Just one base apart from a much larger clone, this may be a read error. The chain links TRBV10-3 to TRBJ1-4, with D unclear. Germline CDR1 and CDR2: ENHRY and SYGVKD. Trimming pared 5 bases from V and 0 bases from J, leaving 7 bases between. The CDR3 runs 14 residues. CDR3 DNA: TGTGCCATCAGTTTGACACCAACTAATGAAAAACTGTTTTTT. It encodes CAISLTPTNEKLFF.

This clonotype was counted only a few times. The rearrangement links TRBV18 to TRBJ2-7, with a weak D call TRBD2 (6 bases). Looked up from germline, CDR1 is KGHSH and CDR2 is LQKENI. Trimming stripped 4 bases from V and 2 bases from J, with 15 bases between. The CDR3 covers 15 residues. In DNA, the CDR3 is TGTGCCAGCTCACGAAAGACTAGTGGGACCTACGAGCAGTACTTC. This encodes CASSRKTSGTYEQYF.

This clonotype was recorded at least ten times. The rearrangement links TRBV29-1 to TRBJ2-5; D unresolved. Germline V gene sequence: CDR1 SQVTM, CDR2 ANQGSEA. This CDR3 comprises 10 residues. V was cut by 8 bases and J by 5 bases, with 9 bases left in between. CDR3 protein: CSILGETQYF. CDR3 nucleotide sequence: TGCAGCATCCTCGGGGAGACCCAGTACTTC.

The sample holds many counts of this clonotype. CDR3 in DNA: TGTGCCAGCAGCTTAGTCGGAGGGTTCGGCAACGAGCAGTACTTC. This encodes CASSLVGGFGNEQYF. The chain uses TRBV7-3 and TRBJ2-7, with TRBD2 as a possible D gene (6 bases). Germline-derived CDR1 and CDR2 are SGHTA and FQGTGA. Deletions cut 2 bases from V and 5 bases from J, with 16 bases between. The CDR3 sequence is 15 residues long.

This rearrangement joins TRBV7-6 to TRBJ1-6, with D perhaps matching TRBD1 (5 bases). Trimming stripped 5 bases from V and 16 bases from J, with 18 bases between. The CDR3 spans 13 residues. Looked up from germline, CDR1 is SGHVS and CDR2 is FNYEAQ. The CDR3 DNA sequence: TGTGCCAGCAGCCATGGGGACGAGGCCAAGCTCCACTTT. Translating gives CASSHGDEAKLHF. The full variable domain, with the rest looked up from reference TRBV7-6 and TRBJ1-6, is GAGVSQSPRYKVTKRGQDVALRCDPISGHVSLYWYRQALGQGPEFLTYFNYEAQQDKSGLPNDRFSAERPEGSISTLTIQRTEQRDSAMYRCASSHGDEAKLHFGNGTRLTVT.

This clonotype occurred a few times. The V gene is TRBV5-1, the J gene TRBJ2-5; no definite D call. In germline, CDR1 is SGHRS, CDR2 YFSETQ. This CDR3 region has 12 residues. Trimming pared 4 bases from V and 5 bases from J, leaving 9 bases between. The CDR3 region is CASSGTRETQYF. The CDR3 bases are TGCGCCAGCAGCGGAACAAGGGAGACCCAGTACTTC. Full variable domain (missing parts from reference TRBV5-1 and TRBJ2-5): KAGVTQTPRYLIKTRGQQVTLSCSPISGHRSVSWYQQTPGQGLQFLFEYFSETQRNKGNFPGRFSGRQFSNSRSEMNVSTLELGDSALYLCASSGTRETQYFGPGTRLLVL.

Notes on this clonotype: The conserved phenylalanine or tryptophan is not found at the CDR3 terminus, so this likely reflects a read error. No DNA is shown, since the ends of the CDR3 on it are uncertain; the CDR3 is the one TCRdb lists. The J gene is TRBJ2-5, the V gene TRBV2; the D call in the table, TRBD1, was not verified against the DNA. The CDR3 numbers 15 amino acids, ends counted. The germline gives CDR1 SNHLY, CDR2 FYNNEI. CDR3 amino acids: CASSDGGNYGYTFGS.

This clonotype was seen many times. The CDR3 DNA follows: TGTGCCAGCAGACCCCCGGGCGGCACTGAAGCTTTCTTT. Its translation: CASRPPGGTEAFF. V gene TRBV7-9 combines with J gene TRBJ1-1, with D unclear. CDR3 size: 13 residues. The ends were cut back, 6 bases at V and 4 bases at J, with 12 bases in the middle. Germline V gene lookup returns CDR1 SEHNR and CDR2 FQNEAQ (reference sequence).

This clonotype has only one observation. The chain couples TRBV20-1 to TRBJ2-7, with TRBD2 identical over 11 bases. The V gene's germline CDR1 is DFQATT and CDR2 SNEGSKA (reference sequence). The CDR3 covers 16 residues. After removal of 6 bases from V and 3 bases from J, the junction contained 13 bases not matched to a gene. The DNA of the CDR3 is TGCAGTGCAAGGGGGTACGCCGGGACTAGCGGCTACGAGCAGTACTTC. Residues: CSARGYAGTSGYEQYF.

The rearrangement joins TRBV7-8 to TRBJ2-6, with 8 bases that match TRBD1. This CDR3 has 17 residues. V trimming: 6 bases; J trimming: 2 bases; junction bases outside the gene matches: 9. CDR1 SGHVS and CDR2 FQNEAQ come from the germline V gene. The CDR3 coding sequence is TGTGCCAGCAGATTAAACAGGGGGAGGACTGGGGCCAACGTCCTGACTTTC. Translated, it gives CASRLNRGRTGANVLTF.